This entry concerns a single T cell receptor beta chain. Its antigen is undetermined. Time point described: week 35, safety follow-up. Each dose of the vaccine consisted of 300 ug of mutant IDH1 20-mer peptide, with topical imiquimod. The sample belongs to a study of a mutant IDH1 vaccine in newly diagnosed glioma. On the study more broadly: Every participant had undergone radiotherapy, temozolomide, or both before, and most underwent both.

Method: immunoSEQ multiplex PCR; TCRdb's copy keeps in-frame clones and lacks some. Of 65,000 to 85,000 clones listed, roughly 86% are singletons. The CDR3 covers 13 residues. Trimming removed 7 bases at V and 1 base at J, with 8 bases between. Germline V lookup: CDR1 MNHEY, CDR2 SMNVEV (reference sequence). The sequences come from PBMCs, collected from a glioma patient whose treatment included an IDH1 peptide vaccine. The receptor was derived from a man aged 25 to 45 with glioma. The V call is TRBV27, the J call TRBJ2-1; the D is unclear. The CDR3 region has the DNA TGTGCCAGCAAAGGACGGTCCTACAATGAGCAGTTCTTC. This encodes CASKGRSYNEQFF.